The 5 T cell receptor beta chains below were found in one sample sequenced in a study of CD8 T cells in ankylosing spondylitis (dated by TCRdb to 2016 to 2017). To prepare the library, 5' RACE was applied. The sequencing machine was an Illumina HiSeq 2500. TCRdb redid the processing of the public reads, applying fastp at Q25 and MiXCR, and retained in-frame beta chains. Each record represents a unique CDR3 protein, reported with the most common genes and DNA among its rows. For this sample the table gives approximately 140,000 distinct CDR3 sequences, of which 40% to 50% were detected only once. The leading ten clones occupy nearly 15% of the sample. Sequencing was carried out using synovial fluid, either unsorted or a sorted T cell fraction (not recorded which). Every receptor here comes from a male donor with ankylosing spondylitis.

The count of this clonotype is one. This chain uses TRBV27 with TRBJ2-2, with D unclear. V dropped 5 bases and J dropped 5 bases, with 15 bases sitting between them. The CDR3 has 15 amino acids. Germline V gene data show CDR1 as MNHEY and CDR2 as SMNVEV (reference sequence). The CDR3 nucleotides are TGTGCCAGCAGTCGATACCAGTTTGGGACCGGGGAGCTGTTTTTT. This sequence encodes CASSRYQFGTGELFF.

The rearrangement joins TRBV14 to TRBJ2-7; 7 positions agree with TRBD1. V shed 0 bases, J shed 2 bases, and the junction held 7 bases outside the gene matches. Per germline, CDR1 SGHDN and CDR2 FVKESK. The CDR3 spans 16 residues. The CDR3 region is CASSQDLWDSPYEQYF. The CDR3, as DNA: TGTGCCAGCAGCCAAGATCTATGGGACAGCCCCTACGAGCAGTACTTC.

The V call is TRBV18, the J call TRBJ2-3; D could derive from TRBD1 or TRBD2 (5 bases each). This CDR3 is built from 16 residues. V lost 3 bases, J lost 2 bases, and 15 bases lay in between. CDR1 is KGHSH, CDR2 LQKENI, per germline. The CDR3, as DNA: TGTGCCAGCTCACCCCGGGACGCACTATACACAGATACGCAGTATTTT. Protein: CASSPRDALYTDTQYF.

The rearrangement joins TRBV4-1 to TRBJ2-3; no clear D. CDR3 length: 15 residues. Germline CDR1 MGHRA, CDR2 YSYEKL. V was clipped by 1 base and J by 9 bases, with 17 bases between them. The CDR3 nucleotides are TGCGCCAGCAGCCAAGTCCGTTCGAGGTTTGGGACGCAGTATTTT. Residues: CASSQVRSRFGTQYF.

This clonotype appeared a few times. This sequence joins TRBV4-1 and TRBJ1-2; 11 positions agree with TRBD1. The CDR3 runs to 15 residues. The V and J ends lost 4 bases and 4 bases, in that order; junction bases with no gene match: 5. The germline gives CDR1 MGHRA, CDR2 YSYEKL. The DNA of the CDR3 is TGCGCCAGCAGCCTGTGGACAGGGGGCCCCTATGGCTACACCTTC. Encoded protein: CASSLWTGGPYGYTF.